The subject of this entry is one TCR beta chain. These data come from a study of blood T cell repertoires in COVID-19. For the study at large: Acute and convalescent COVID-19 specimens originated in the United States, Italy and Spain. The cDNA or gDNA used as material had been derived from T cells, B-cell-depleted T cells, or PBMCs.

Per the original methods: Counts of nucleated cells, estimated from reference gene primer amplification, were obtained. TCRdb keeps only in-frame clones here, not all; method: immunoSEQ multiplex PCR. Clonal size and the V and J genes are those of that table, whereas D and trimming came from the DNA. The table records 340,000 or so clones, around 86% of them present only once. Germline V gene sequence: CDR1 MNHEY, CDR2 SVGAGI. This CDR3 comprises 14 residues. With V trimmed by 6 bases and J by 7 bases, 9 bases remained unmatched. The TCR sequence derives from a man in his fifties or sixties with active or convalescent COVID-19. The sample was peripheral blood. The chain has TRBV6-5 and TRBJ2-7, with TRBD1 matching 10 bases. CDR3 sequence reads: CASRPTGGIDEQYF. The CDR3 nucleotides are TGTGCCAGCAGACCGACAGGGGGCATTGATGAGCAGTACTTC.